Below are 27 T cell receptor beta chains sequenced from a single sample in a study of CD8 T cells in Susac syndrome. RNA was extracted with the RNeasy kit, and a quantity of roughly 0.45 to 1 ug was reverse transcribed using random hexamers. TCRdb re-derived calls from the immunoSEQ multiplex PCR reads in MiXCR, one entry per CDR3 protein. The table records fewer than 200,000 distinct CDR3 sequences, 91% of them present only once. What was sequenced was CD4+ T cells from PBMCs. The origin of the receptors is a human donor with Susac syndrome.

The DNA for the CDR3 is TGTGCCAGCAGTTTTAACTTCTTGGGGAGATCCGGCTACACCTTC. Translation gives CASSFNFLGRSGYTF. The rearrangement uses TRBV27 and TRBJ1-2; D is unresolved. Trimming shortened V by 3 bases and J by 8 bases, and 19 bases separated the two germline ends. The length of the CDR3 is 15 residues. Germline lookup yields CDR1 MNHEY and CDR2 SMNVEV (reference sequence).

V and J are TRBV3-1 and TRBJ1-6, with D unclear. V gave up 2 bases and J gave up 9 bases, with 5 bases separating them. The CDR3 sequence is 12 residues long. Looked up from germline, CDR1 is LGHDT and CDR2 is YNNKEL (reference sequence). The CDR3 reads CASSQSRSPLHF. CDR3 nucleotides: TGTGCCAGCAGCCAAAGTCGTTCACCCCTCCACTTT.

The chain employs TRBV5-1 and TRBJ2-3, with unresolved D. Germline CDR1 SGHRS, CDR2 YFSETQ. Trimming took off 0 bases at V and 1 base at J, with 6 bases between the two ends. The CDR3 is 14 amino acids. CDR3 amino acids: CASSLVQGTDTQYF. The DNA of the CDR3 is TGCGCCAGCAGCTTGGTCCAGGGCACAGATACGCAGTATTTT.

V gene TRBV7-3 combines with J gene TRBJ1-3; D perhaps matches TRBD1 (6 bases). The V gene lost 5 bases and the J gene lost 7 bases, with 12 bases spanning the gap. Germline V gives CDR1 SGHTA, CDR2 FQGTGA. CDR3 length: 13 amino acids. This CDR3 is CASSVDRMNTIYF. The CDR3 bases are TGTGCCAGCAGCGTGGACAGAATGAACACCATATATTTT.

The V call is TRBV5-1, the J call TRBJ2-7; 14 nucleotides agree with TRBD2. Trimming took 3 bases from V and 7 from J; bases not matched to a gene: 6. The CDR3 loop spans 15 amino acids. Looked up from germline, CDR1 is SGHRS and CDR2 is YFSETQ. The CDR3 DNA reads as TGCGCCAGCAGCTCGGGGACTAGCGGGGGACTTGAGCAGTACTTC. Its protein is CASSSGTSGGLEQYF.

For the CDR3, the DNA is TGTGCCAGCAGCTTAGTGGGGACCAGCAATCAGCCCCAGCATTTT. Protein: CASSLVGTSNQPQHF. J is TRBJ1-5 and V is TRBV7-2; tentatively, D is TRBD1 (5 bases). Germline V CDR1 and CDR2: SGHTA, FQGNSA. V lost 1 base to trimming and J lost 1 base, with 8 bases between them. The CDR3 consists of 15 residues.

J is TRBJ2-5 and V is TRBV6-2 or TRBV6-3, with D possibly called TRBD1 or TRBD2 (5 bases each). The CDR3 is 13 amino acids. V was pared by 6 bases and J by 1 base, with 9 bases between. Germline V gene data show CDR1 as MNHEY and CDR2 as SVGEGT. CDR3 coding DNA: TGTGCCAGCAGGGGACCTCCCCAAGAGACCCAGTACTTC. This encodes CASRGPPQETQYF.

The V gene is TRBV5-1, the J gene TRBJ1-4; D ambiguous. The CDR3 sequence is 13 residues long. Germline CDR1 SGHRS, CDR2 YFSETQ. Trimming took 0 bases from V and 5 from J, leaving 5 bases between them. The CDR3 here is CASSLGPNEKLFF. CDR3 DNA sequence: TGCGCCAGCAGCTTGGGACCGAATGAAAAACTGTTTTTT.

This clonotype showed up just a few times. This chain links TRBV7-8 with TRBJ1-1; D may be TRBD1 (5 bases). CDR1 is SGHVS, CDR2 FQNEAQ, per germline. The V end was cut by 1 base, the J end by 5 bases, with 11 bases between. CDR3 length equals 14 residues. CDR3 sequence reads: CASSLGGGVTEAFF. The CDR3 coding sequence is TGTGCCAGCAGCTTAGGTGGAGGGGTAACTGAAGCTTTCTTT.

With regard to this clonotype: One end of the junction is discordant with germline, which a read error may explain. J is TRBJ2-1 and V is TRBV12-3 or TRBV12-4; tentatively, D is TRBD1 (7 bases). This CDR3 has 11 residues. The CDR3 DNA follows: TGTGCCAGCACCCTCAGGGGGGACCCGCTCTTC. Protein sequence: CASTLRGDPLF.

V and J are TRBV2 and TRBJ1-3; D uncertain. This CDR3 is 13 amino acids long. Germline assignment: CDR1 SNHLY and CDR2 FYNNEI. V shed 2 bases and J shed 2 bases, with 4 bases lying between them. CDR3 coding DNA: TGTGCCAGCAGTGAATCGACTGGAAACACCATATATTTT. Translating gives CASSESTGNTIYF.

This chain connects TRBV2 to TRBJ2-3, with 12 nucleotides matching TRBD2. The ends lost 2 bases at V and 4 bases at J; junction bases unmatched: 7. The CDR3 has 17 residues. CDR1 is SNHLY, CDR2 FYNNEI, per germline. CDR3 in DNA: TGTGCCAGCAGTGAATTTAGCCTAGCGGGAGGGCCAGATACGCAGTATTTT. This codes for CASSEFSLAGGPDTQYF.

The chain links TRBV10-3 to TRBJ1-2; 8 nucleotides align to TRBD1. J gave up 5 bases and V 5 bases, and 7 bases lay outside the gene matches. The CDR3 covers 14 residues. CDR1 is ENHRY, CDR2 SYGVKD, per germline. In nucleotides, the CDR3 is TGTGCCATCAGTTCGGACAGGGAAGCGTATGGCTACACCTTC. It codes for CAISSDREAYGYTF.

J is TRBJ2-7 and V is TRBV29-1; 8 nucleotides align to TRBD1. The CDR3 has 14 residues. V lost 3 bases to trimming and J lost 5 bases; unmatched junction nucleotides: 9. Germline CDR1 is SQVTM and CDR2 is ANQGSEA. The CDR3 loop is CSVDRAGGIHEQYF. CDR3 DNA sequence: TGCAGCGTTGATAGGGCAGGGGGCATCCACGAGCAGTACTTC.

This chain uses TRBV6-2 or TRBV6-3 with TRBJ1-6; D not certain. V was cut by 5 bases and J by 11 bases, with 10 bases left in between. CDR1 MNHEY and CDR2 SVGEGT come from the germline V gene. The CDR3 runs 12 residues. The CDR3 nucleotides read TGTGCCAGCAGTCCCGTTGAGGCACCCCTCCACTTT. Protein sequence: CASSPVEAPLHF.

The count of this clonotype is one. CDR3 loop: CASSGRTGGNYGYTF. DNA of the CDR3: TGTGCCAGCAGCGGACGGACAGGGGGAAACTATGGCTACACCTTC. V and J are TRBV7-3 and TRBJ1-2, with 10 positions matching TRBD1. After removal of 5 bases from V and 2 bases from J, the junction contained 5 bases not matched to a gene. The CDR3 runs to 15 residues. Germline loops: CDR1 SGHTA, CDR2 FQGTGA. The variable domain in full, completed from reference TRBV7-3 and TRBJ1-2, reads GAGVSQTPSNKVTEKGKYVELRCDPISGHTALYWYRQSLGQGPEFLIYFQGTGAADDSGLPNDRFFAVRPEGSVSTLKIQRTERGDSAVYLCASSGRTGGNYGYTFGSGTRLTVV.

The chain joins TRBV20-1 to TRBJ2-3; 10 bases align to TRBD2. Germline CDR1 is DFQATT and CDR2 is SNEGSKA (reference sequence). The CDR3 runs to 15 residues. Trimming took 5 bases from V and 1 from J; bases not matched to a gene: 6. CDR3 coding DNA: TGCAGTGCTCCCCAAGGGACTAGCGGCACAGATACGCAGTATTTT. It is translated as CSAPQGTSGTDTQYF.

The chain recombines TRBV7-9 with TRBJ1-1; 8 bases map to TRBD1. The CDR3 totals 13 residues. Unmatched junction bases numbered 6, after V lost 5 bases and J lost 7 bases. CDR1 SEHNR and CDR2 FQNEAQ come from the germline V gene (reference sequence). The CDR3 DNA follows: TGTGCCAGCAGCCTTATGGGACAGGTTGAAGCTTTCTTT. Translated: CASSLMGQVEAFF.

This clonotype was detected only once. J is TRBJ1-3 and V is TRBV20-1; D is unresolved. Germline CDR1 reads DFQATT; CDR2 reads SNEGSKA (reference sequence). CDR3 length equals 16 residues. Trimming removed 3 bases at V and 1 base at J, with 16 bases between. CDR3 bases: TGCAGTGCTAGTTCTTACGCAGGACGTTCTGGAAACACCATATATTTT. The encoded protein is CSASSYAGRSGNTIYF.

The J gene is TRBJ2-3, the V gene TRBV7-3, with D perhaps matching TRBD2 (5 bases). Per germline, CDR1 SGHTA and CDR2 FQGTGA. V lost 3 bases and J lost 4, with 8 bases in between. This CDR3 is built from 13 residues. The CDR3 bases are TGTGCCAGCAGCTTTAAGGGAGCAGATACGCAGTATTTT. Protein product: CASSFKGADTQYF.

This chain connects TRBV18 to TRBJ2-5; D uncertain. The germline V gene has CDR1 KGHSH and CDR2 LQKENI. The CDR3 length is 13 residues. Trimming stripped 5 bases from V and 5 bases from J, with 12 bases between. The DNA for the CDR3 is TGTGCCAGCTCATTACTGAATCGTGAGACCCAGTACTTC. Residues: CASSLLNRETQYF.

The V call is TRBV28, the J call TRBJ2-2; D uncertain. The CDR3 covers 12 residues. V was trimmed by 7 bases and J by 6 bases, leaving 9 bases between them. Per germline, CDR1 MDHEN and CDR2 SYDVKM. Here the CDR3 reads CASTRLPGELFF. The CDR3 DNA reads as TGTGCCAGCACCAGATTACCCGGGGAGCTGTTTTTT. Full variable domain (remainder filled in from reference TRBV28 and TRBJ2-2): DVKVTQSSRYLVKRTGEKVFLECVQDMDHENMFWYRQDPGLGLRLIYFSYDVKMKEKGDIPEGYSVSREKKERFSLILESASTNQTSMYLCASTRLPGELFFGEGSRLTVL.

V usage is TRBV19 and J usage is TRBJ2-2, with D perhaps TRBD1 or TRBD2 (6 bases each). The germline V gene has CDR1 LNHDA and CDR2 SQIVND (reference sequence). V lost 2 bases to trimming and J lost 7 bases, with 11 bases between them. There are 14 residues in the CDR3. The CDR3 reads CASSISGASGELFF. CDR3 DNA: TGTGCCAGTAGTATATCGGGGGCGAGCGGGGAGCTGTTTTTT.

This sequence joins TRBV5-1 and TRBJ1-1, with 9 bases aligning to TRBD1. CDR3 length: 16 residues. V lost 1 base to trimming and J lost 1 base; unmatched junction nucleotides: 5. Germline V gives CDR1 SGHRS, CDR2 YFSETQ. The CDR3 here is CASSLSRDRANTEAFF. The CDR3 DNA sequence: TGCGCCAGCAGCTTGTCCCGGGACAGGGCGAACACTGAAGCTTTCTTT. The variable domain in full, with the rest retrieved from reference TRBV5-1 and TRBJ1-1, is KAGVTQTPRYLIKTRGQQVTLSCSPISGHRSVSWYQQTPGQGLQFLFEYFSETQRNKGNFPGRFSGRQFSNSRSEMNVSTLELGDSALYLCASSLSRDRANTEAFFGQGTRLTVV.

The DNA for the CDR3 is TGTGCCAGCAGCTTAGTATCTCCGGGACAGGCTAATGAAAAACTGTTTTTT. This gives the protein CASSLVSPGQANEKLFF. The chain combines TRBV7-8 with TRBJ1-4; 8 bases map to TRBD1. The V segment lost 1 base and the J segment 3 bases; nucleotides outside the gene matches: 7. The CDR3 has 17 residues. The germline CDR1 and CDR2 sequences are SGHVS and FQNEAQ.

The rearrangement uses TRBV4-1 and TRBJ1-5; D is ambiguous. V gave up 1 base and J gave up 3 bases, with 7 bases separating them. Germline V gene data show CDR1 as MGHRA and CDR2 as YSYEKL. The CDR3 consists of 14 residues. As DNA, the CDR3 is TGCGCCAGCAGCCAAGGGAGGGCCAATCAGCCCCAGCATTTT. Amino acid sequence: CASSQGRANQPQHF.

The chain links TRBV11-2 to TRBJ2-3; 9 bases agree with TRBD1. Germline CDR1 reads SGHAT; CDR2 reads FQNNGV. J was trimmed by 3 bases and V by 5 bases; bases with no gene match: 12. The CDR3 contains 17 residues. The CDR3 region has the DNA TGTGCCAGCAGCGCTAACTCCGGGACAGGGAGGACAGATACGCAGTATTTT. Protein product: CASSANSGTGRTDTQYF. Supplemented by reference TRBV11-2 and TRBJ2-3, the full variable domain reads EAGVAQSPRYKIIEKRQSVAFWCNPISGHATLYWYQQILGQGPKLLIQFQNNGVVDDSQLPKDRFSAERLKGVDSTLKIQPAKLEDSAVYLCASSANSGTGRTDTQYFGPGTRLTVL.